The present entry profiles one T cell receptor (beta chain) with its context. Antigen: not known. Adult donors, all healthy and HIV-negative, had no recent acute infections or vaccinations. CDR1 and CDR2 (germline): WSHSY, SAAADI. Unmatched junction bases numbered 3, after V lost 7 bases and J lost 4 bases. This CDR3 contains 14 residues. This entry comes from a study of shared clonotypes between healthy human individuals. Notes on the study in general: Few donors limited the genetic and exposure-history diversity represented.

The authors ran unsorted PBMC replicate PCRs on around 270 ng DNA, approximately 30,000 T cell genomes. DNA from unsorted PBMC was sequenced on ten immunoSEQ deep assay plates. Produced via immunoSEQ multiplex PCR; TCRdb's table is partial and in-frame only. The sample lists about 460,000 clones; 60% to 80% were seen once. Specimen: PBMCs. The clonotype was recovered from a woman aged 40 to 50 in good health. Some clones in this sample may be carry-over from other donors' samples. The chain joins TRBV10-2 to TRBJ2-2; 10 positions match TRBD2. CDR3 DNA sequence: TGCGCCAGCACCTTAGCGGGGGGCACCGGGGAGCTGTTTTTT. Protein: CASTLAGGTGELFF.